One and the same sample provided the 27 T cell receptor beta chains below, sequenced in a study of technical replicates of blood from a few donors. Sequencing used immunoSEQ multiplex PCR; TCRdb keeps in-frame clones, though not all of them. The sample holds around 70,000 clones, around 96% seen once. Sequenced sample: T cells isolated from PBMCs. The receptors here all came from a human donor in good health.

The V call is TRBV7-2, the J call TRBJ2-5; 9 nucleotides align to TRBD2. J was trimmed by 5 bases and V by 3 bases; bases with no gene match: 10. The CDR3 length is 16 residues. Germline V gives CDR1 SGHTA, CDR2 FQGNSA. For the CDR3, the DNA is TGTGCCAGCAGCTTGGTTATTAGCGGGAGTTGGGAGACCCAGTACTTC. Protein product: CASSLVISGSWETQYF. The full variable domain, its missing parts supplied by reference TRBV7-2 and TRBJ2-5, is GAGVSQSPSNKVTEKGKDVELRCDPISGHTALYWYRQSLGQGLEFLIYFQGNSAPDKSGLPSDRFSAERTGGSVSTLTIQRTQQEDSAVYLCASSLVISGSWETQYFGPGTRLLVL.

The CDR3 here is CASSGVTGAGPGANVLTF. The CDR3 DNA sequence: TGTGCCAGCAGCGGAGTTACAGGGGCGGGGCCCGGGGCCAACGTCCTGACTTTC. The chain carries TRBV9 and TRBJ2-6, with TRBD1 as a possible D gene (7 bases). The CDR3 has 18 residues. The V gene's germline CDR1 is SGDLS and CDR2 YYNGEE. The V and J ends lost 3 bases and 4 bases respectively, with 20 bases between them.

This rearrangement joins TRBV13 to TRBJ2-7, with 11 bases aligning to TRBD1. Germline CDR1 reads PRHDT; CDR2 reads FYEKMQ (reference sequence). This CDR3 comprises 15 residues. J gave up 3 bases and V 5 bases, and 6 bases lay outside the gene matches. The CDR3 loop reads CASSPSGTGGYEQYF. CDR3 bases: TGTGCCAGCAGCCCATCAGGGACAGGGGGCTACGAGCAGTACTTC.

This clone was detected a few times. V is TRBV10-3 and J is TRBJ2-5; TRBD2 matches at 8 bases. V dropped 0 bases and J dropped 5; count of bases not matched to a gene: 2. This CDR3 spans 14 amino acids. In germline, CDR1 is ENHRY, CDR2 SYGVKD. The CDR3 DNA is TGTGCCATCAGTGAGTCAGCGGGAGACGAGACCCAGTACTTC. Residues: CAISESAGDETQYF.

The sample holds a few counts of this clone. This chain joins TRBV9 and TRBJ1-2; tentative D call: TRBD1 (5 bases). Germline CDR1 and CDR2: SGDLS and YYNGEE. The germline V and J ends were trimmed by 0 bases and 2 bases, with 11 bases remaining between them. The CDR3 runs 15 residues. CDR3 DNA sequence: TGTGCCAGCAGCGTAGAAGGGGCAAAGAACTATGGCTACACCTTC. Protein product: CASSVEGAKNYGYTF.

J is TRBJ2-5 and V is TRBV5-1; tentatively, D is TRBD2 (6 bases). CDR1 SGHRS and CDR2 YFSETQ come from the germline V gene. Trimming took 0 bases from V and 1 from J, leaving 7 bases between them. This CDR3 has 14 residues. CDR3 region: CASSLAGGQETQYF. Written as DNA, the CDR3 is TGCGCCAGCAGCTTGGCCGGGGGCCAAGAGACCCAGTACTTC. The whole variable domain, filled in from reference TRBV5-1 and TRBJ2-5, reads KAGVTQTPRYLIKTRGQQVTLSCSPISGHRSVSWYQQTPGQGLQFLFEYFSETQRNKGNFPGRFSGRQFSNSRSEMNVSTLELGDSALYLCASSLAGGQETQYFGPGTRLLVL.

The chain recombines TRBV5-1 with TRBJ2-1; 15 nucleotides agree with TRBD2. This CDR3 spans 18 amino acids. V shed 7 bases, J shed 0 bases, and the junction held 8 bases outside the gene matches. The germline V gene has CDR1 SGHRS and CDR2 YFSETQ. This CDR3 is CASFGLAGGESSYNEQFF. CDR3 nucleotide sequence: TGCGCCAGCTTCGGACTAGCGGGAGGGGAGAGCTCCTACAATGAGCAGTTCTTC.

Note on this clone: Likely a read error: the CDR3 ends without its conserved phenylalanine or tryptophan. The chain recombines TRBV6-1 with TRBJ1-2; D ambiguous. The germline V gene encodes CDR1 MNHNS and CDR2 SASEGT. This CDR3 is built from 10 residues. Trimming pared 8 bases from V and 8 bases from J, leaving 9 bases between. CDR3 amino acids: CASVEGGYTV. The CDR3 DNA reads as TGTGCCAGCGTAGAGGGAGGCTACACCGTC.

The V call is TRBV5-1, the J call TRBJ2-7, with 10 bases matching TRBD1. Germline CDR1 is SGHRS and CDR2 is YFSETQ. This CDR3 contains 16 residues. V lost 0 bases to trimming and J lost 5 bases; unmatched junction nucleotides: 8. CDR3 nucleotide sequence: TGCGCCAGCAGCTTGGCAGGTCGTGACAGGGGGCACGAGCAGTACTTC. It codes for CASSLAGRDRGHEQYF.

The genes are TRBV2 and TRBJ1-1, with D unclear. Trimming removed 7 bases from V and 0 bases from J, with 12 bases in between. The CDR3 contains 14 residues. The germline V gene encodes CDR1 SNHLY and CDR2 FYNNEI. Here the CDR3 DNA reads TGTGCCAGCAAGACTCACCCCCTGAACACTGAAGCTTTCTTT. It codes for CASKTHPLNTEAFF.

V and J are TRBV7-8 and TRBJ2-7; 11 bases agree with TRBD1. The CDR3 has 15 amino acids. Trimming removed 5 bases from V and 3 bases from J; junction bases left unmatched: 6. Germline values: CDR1 SGHVS, CDR2 FQNEAQ. The CDR3 nucleotides read TGTGCCAGCAGCACCCGGACAGGGGGCGGCTACGAGCAGTACTTC. Its protein product is CASSTRTGGGYEQYF.

CDR3 sequence (DNA): TGCGCCAGCAGCCAATTGGCCCGCACTGAAGCTTTCTTT. This encodes CASSQLARTEAFF. The chain recombines TRBV4-3 with TRBJ1-1; D gene ambiguous. Between the trimmed V and J ends, which lost 2 bases and 4 bases, there was a span of 8 bases. The CDR3 is 13 residues long. The germline V gene has CDR1 LGHNA and CDR2 YSLEER.

The chain links TRBV15 to TRBJ2-7; the D gene is possibly TRBD2 (5 bases). The CDR3 runs 14 residues. The V and J ends lost 5 bases and 2 bases respectively, with 13 bases between them. Germline V gene lookup returns CDR1 LNHNV and CDR2 YYDKDF (reference sequence). CDR3 in amino acids: CATSLRTGPYEQYF. CDR3 nucleotide sequence: TGTGCCACCAGCCTCCGGACTGGTCCCTACGAGCAGTACTTC.

The rearrangement joins TRBV4-3 to TRBJ2-7, with TRBD1 as a possible D gene (6 bases). The V gene lost 6 bases and the J gene lost 3 bases, with 18 bases spanning the gap. Per the germline V gene, CDR1 is LGHNA and CDR2 is YSLEER. This CDR3 has 15 amino acids. CDR3: CASSLELYRDYEQYF. Written as DNA, the CDR3 is TGCGCCAGCAGTCTTGAATTATACAGGGACTACGAGCAGTACTTC.

V usage is TRBV4-2 and J usage is TRBJ1-3; 7 positions agree with TRBD1. Germline CDR1 LGHNA, CDR2 YNFKEQ. CDR3 length: 16 residues. V dropped 1 base and J dropped 4; count of bases not matched to a gene: 7. CDR3 sequence: CASSQATGSEGNTIYF. CDR3 bases: TGTGCCAGCAGCCAAGCGACAGGGTCGGAAGGAAACACCATATATTTT.

The chain recombines TRBV6-5 with TRBJ2-1; the match to TRBD2 covers 8 bases. The CDR3 consists of 13 residues. Germline loops: CDR1 MNHEY, CDR2 SVGAGI. V shed 5 bases and J 6 bases; nucleotides not matched to a gene: 3. The DNA of the CDR3 is TGTGCCAGCAGTCAGACTAGCGCCAATGAGCAGTTCTTC. It specifies CASSQTSANEQFF.

V and J are TRBV28 and TRBJ2-5; 12 positions match TRBD2. V trimming: 7 bases; J trimming: 5 bases; junction bases outside the gene matches: 17. The CDR3 is 18 residues long. Germline V CDR1 and CDR2: MDHEN, SYDVKM. The CDR3 sequence: CASKIPAGLAGGGETQYF. CDR3 nucleotides: TGTGCCAGCAAGATTCCGGCGGGGCTAGCGGGAGGGGGGGAGACCCAGTACTTC.

The rearrangement uses TRBV5-4 and TRBJ2-7, with TRBD1 as a possible D gene (6 bases). Deletions cut 0 bases from V and 1 base from J, with 11 bases between. The CDR3 has 15 amino acids. Germline values: CDR1 SGHNT, CDR2 YYREEE (reference sequence). CDR3 sequence: CASSLGTGTSYEQYF. In DNA form, the CDR3 reads TGTGCCAGCAGCTTGGGAACAGGGACATCCTACGAGCAGTACTTC.

This clone was observed a handful of times. The rearrangement uses TRBV12-5 and TRBJ2-1; a possible D gene is TRBD1 (6 bases). V was trimmed by 7 bases and J by 7 bases, leaving 14 bases between them. The germline V gene encodes CDR1 LGHNT and CDR2 FRNRAP. The length of the CDR3 is 13 residues. The CDR3 region has the DNA TGTGCTAGTGAGGGGGAGATGGGAAATGAGCAGTTCTTC. It is translated as CASEGEMGNEQFF.

The CDR3 reads CASSYGRRGELFF. CDR3 DNA sequence: TGTGCCAGCAGTTACGGGCGTCGCGGGGAGCTGTTTTTT. The chain carries TRBV6-5 and TRBJ2-2; D gene ambiguous. V was shortened by 2 bases and J by 7 bases, with 8 bases between the two germline ends. CDR1 MNHEY and CDR2 SVGAGI come from the germline V gene. The CDR3 spans 13 residues.

The chain has TRBV29-1 and TRBJ2-7, with D possibly TRBD1 on 7 matching bases. The CDR3 is made up of 13 amino acids. The V gene lost 4 bases and the J gene lost 1 base, with 11 bases spanning the gap. CDR1 SQVTM and CDR2 ANQGSEA come from the germline V gene. The CDR3 here is CSVGQGGSYEQYF. In DNA form, the CDR3 reads TGCAGCGTTGGGCAGGGGGGATCCTACGAGCAGTACTTC.

This clone was seen a single time. This chain links TRBV28 with TRBJ2-7; D may be TRBD2 (5 bases). The V and J ends lost 3 bases and 5 bases respectively, with 17 bases between them. Looked up from germline, CDR1 is MDHEN and CDR2 is SYDVKM. There are 15 residues in the CDR3. The CDR3 DNA reads as TGTGCCAGCAGTTTGGCCCCGGGGAGAGACCACGAGCAGTACTTC. It yields the protein CASSLAPGRDHEQYF.

The chain combines TRBV11-2 with TRBJ2-7; possible D gene TRBD2, 6 bases. This CDR3 has 15 amino acids. Germline-derived CDR1 and CDR2 are SGHAT and FQNNGV. Trimming removed 3 bases at V and 6 bases at J, with 18 bases between. CDR3 amino acids: CASSLRGLVPSEQYF. The CDR3 region has the DNA TGTGCCAGCAGCTTGCGGGGTCTGGTCCCCAGCGAGCAGTACTTC.

The chain uses TRBV7-6 and TRBJ2-7, with a tentative D call TRBD2 (6 bases). This CDR3 contains 15 residues. V lost 1 base and J 2 bases, leaving 12 bases between the germline ends. CDR1 is SGHVS, CDR2 FNYEAQ, per germline. In DNA, the CDR3 is TGTGCCAGCAGCTTAGGGTGGGGGGATCCCTACGAGCAGTACTTC. As protein: CASSLGWGDPYEQYF. Using reference TRBV7-6 and TRBJ2-7 for the parts outside the CDR3, the full variable domain is GAGVSQSPRYKVTKRGQDVALRCDPISGHVSLYWYRQALGQGPEFLTYFNYEAQQDKSGLPNDRFSAERPEGSISTLTIQRTEQRDSAMYRCASSLGWGDPYEQYFGPGTRLTVT.

The J gene is TRBJ2-2, the V gene TRBV27, with D maybe TRBD2 (6 bases). The CDR3 sequence is 15 residues long. The V end lost 2 bases, the J end lost 4 bases, and 11 bases lay between the germline ends. The germline V gene has CDR1 MNHEY and CDR2 SMNVEV (reference sequence). CDR3 sequence (DNA): TGTGCCAGCAGTTTAGGAGGGGCCGGCACCGGGGAGCTGTTTTTT. Protein product: CASSLGGAGTGELFF.

Regarding this clone: Other DNA sequences in the sample encode the same CDR3. The chain is built from TRBV19 and TRBJ2-6, with a weak D call TRBD2 (6 bases). V shed 4 bases and J shed 2 bases, with 6 bases lying between them. CDR1 is LNHDA, CDR2 SQIVND, per germline (reference sequence). CDR3 length equals 14 residues. This chain's CDR3 is CASSTGAGANVLTF. In DNA, the CDR3 is TGTGCCAGTAGTACGGGAGCTGGGGCCAACGTCCTGACTTTC.

In this sample, this clone turned up once. The chain has TRBV4-1 and TRBJ2-7; no clear D gene. This CDR3 comprises 15 residues. Trimming left V 5 bases short and J 4 bases short, with 18 bases between. CDR1 and CDR2 (germline): MGHRA, YSYEKL. In DNA, the CDR3 is TGCGCCAGCAGCACCCAGGCACTTGATATTTACGAGCAGTACTTC. Protein sequence: CASSTQALDIYEQYF.